Below, 20 T cell receptor beta chains from the same sample are listed, as sequenced in a study of shared clonotypes between healthy human individuals. Produced via immunoSEQ multiplex PCR; TCRdb's table is partial and in-frame only. This table holds approximately 2.1 million clones, more than 85% found once. The sequenced sample consisted of naive CD4+ T cells from PBMCs. Subset here: CD45RA+ positively selected. These receptors all come from a young man in good health. Some clones in this sample may be carry-over from other donors' samples.

J is TRBJ2-1 and V is TRBV19; D may be TRBD1 (5 bases). The CDR3 loop spans 15 amino acids. Trimming left V 6 bases short and J 8 bases short, with 20 bases between. In germline, CDR1 is LNHDA, CDR2 SQIVND (reference sequence). The CDR3 spells CASRVTDTWVDEQFF. CDR3 nucleotide sequence: TGTGCCAGTAGGGTCACGGACACCTGGGTCGATGAGCAGTTCTTC.

This clone appeared a single time. The chain joins TRBV18 to TRBJ1-2, with D perhaps matching TRBD1 (6 bases). V was clipped by 3 bases and J by 5 bases, with 16 bases between them. The CDR3 is made up of 15 amino acids. Germline V lookup: CDR1 KGHSH, CDR2 LQKENI. The CDR3 DNA reads TGTGCCAGCTCACCTACAGGGACAAGGAGGTATGGCTACACCTTC. This gives the protein CASSPTGTRRYGYTF.

The chain uses TRBV7-9 and TRBJ1-4; the D gene is possibly TRBD1 (5 bases). Germline CDR1 reads SEHNR; CDR2 reads FQNEAQ (reference sequence). The CDR3 loop spans 16 amino acids. V was clipped by 1 base and J by 4 bases, with 13 bases between them. As DNA, the CDR3 is TGTGCCAGCAGCTTAGGGATACCAGGGTATAATGAAAAACTGTTTTTT. This encodes CASSLGIPGYNEKLFF.

V is TRBV9 and J is TRBJ2-5, with D possibly being TRBD1 (7 bases). Germline values: CDR1 SGDLS, CDR2 YYNGEE. V gave up 3 bases and J gave up 4 bases, with 13 bases separating them. The CDR3 is made up of 14 amino acids. The CDR3, as DNA: TGTGCCAGCAGCGAGGGGGCGGGGCGAGAGACCCAGTACTTC. Translated, it gives CASSEGAGRETQYF.

The chain combines TRBV19 with TRBJ2-7; D gene unclear. The CDR3 spans 13 residues. V was pared by 6 bases and J by 0 bases, with 9 bases between. Germline assignment: CDR1 LNHDA and CDR2 SQIVND (reference sequence). The CDR3 bases are TGTGCCAGTAGGGAGCGCGTCTCCTACGAGCAGTACTTC. Encoded protein: CASRERVSYEQYF.

The chain is built from TRBV11-2 and TRBJ2-5, with D tentatively TRBD1 (6 bases). Germline V gene lookup returns CDR1 SGHAT and CDR2 FQNNGV. Trimming took 5 bases from V and 3 from J, leaving 7 bases between them. The CDR3 totals 12 residues. The DNA of the CDR3 is TGTGCCAGCAGCCGGACAGAAGAGACCCAGTACTTC. The encoded protein is CASSRTEETQYF.

The chain uses TRBV10-1 and TRBJ2-1; 8 nucleotides align to TRBD2. This CDR3 is 14 amino acids long. V lost 8 bases to trimming and J lost 7 bases; unmatched junction nucleotides: 10. CDR1 and CDR2 (germline): WNHNN, SYGVQD (reference sequence). The CDR3 here is CASSRSGSINEQFF. The CDR3 DNA is TGCGCCAGCTCGAGGAGCGGGAGTATTAATGAGCAGTTCTTC.

This clone was observed a single time. The V and J genes are TRBV10-3 and TRBJ2-7; TRBD1 agrees at 11 bases. With V trimmed by 6 bases and J by 5 bases, 6 bases remained unmatched. The CDR3 contains 14 residues. Germline V gene data show CDR1 as ENHRY and CDR2 as SYGVKD. CDR3: CAIRPGQGADEQYF. The CDR3 DNA is TGTGCCATCAGGCCCGGACAGGGGGCAGACGAGCAGTACTTC.

Regarding this clone: Other nucleotide sequences from this sample produce the same CDR3. This chain uses TRBV7-2 with TRBJ1-1, with 8 nucleotides matching TRBD1. The CDR3 consists of 13 residues. Per the germline V gene, CDR1 is SGHTA and CDR2 is FQGNSA. V lost 3 bases and J lost 5; bases outside the gene matches: 2. This CDR3 is CASSFTGGTEAFF. For the CDR3, the DNA is TGTGCCAGCAGCTTCACAGGGGGAACTGAAGCTTTCTTT.

This chain links TRBV6-1 with TRBJ2-3, with a weak D call TRBD1 (5 bases). There are 14 residues in the CDR3. Germline V CDR1 and CDR2: MNHNS, SASEGT. V shed 7 bases and J shed 0 bases, with 11 bases lying between them. The CDR3: CASNDRSSTDTQYF. Written as DNA, the CDR3 is TGTGCCAGCAATGACAGATCGAGCACAGATACGCAGTATTTT.

Only one count was recorded for this clone. The chain carries TRBV7-9 and TRBJ2-5; D call uncertain. V lost 5 bases and J lost 3, with 16 bases in between. Germline loops: CDR1 SEHNR, CDR2 FQNEAQ (reference sequence). There are 15 residues in the CDR3. CDR3: CASSPTRGAKETQYF. The CDR3, as DNA: TGTGCCAGCAGCCCTACCCGCGGAGCCAAAGAGACCCAGTACTTC.

V and J are TRBV9 and TRBJ2-6, with D uncertain. Germline V gene lookup returns CDR1 SGDLS and CDR2 YYNGEE. V lost 0 bases, J lost 4 bases, and 8 bases lay in between. The CDR3 spans 15 residues. The CDR3: CASSVEPIGANVLTF. The CDR3 DNA follows: TGTGCCAGCAGCGTAGAGCCGATCGGGGCCAACGTCCTGACTTTC.

The gene calls are TRBV6-1 and TRBJ1-1; no clear D. CDR1 and CDR2 (germline): MNHNS, SASEGT. Trimming removed 11 bases at V and 0 bases at J, with 13 bases between. The CDR3 runs to 13 residues. CDR3 in DNA: TGTGCCTCCCGGCTCCTAATGAACACTGAAGCTTTCTTT. Amino acid sequence: CASRLLMNTEAFF.

V usage is TRBV18 and J usage is TRBJ2-6; 7 nucleotides match TRBD1. Germline V gene lookup returns CDR1 KGHSH and CDR2 LQKENI. This CDR3 is built from 15 residues. Trimming cost V 5 bases and J 4 bases; bases outside gene matches: 5. The CDR3 DNA reads as TGTGCCAGCTCAAATACAGGGGCCGGGGCCAACGTCCTGACTTTC. It encodes CASSNTGAGANVLTF.

The V call is TRBV28, the J call TRBJ1-6; D is ambiguous. The germline V gene encodes CDR1 MDHEN and CDR2 SYDVKM. Trimming shortened V by 3 bases and J by 7 bases, and 7 bases separated the two germline ends. There are 13 residues in the CDR3. CDR3 region: CASSFGVNSPLHF. The CDR3 DNA reads TGTGCCAGCAGTTTTGGGGTCAATTCACCCCTCCACTTT.

This clone was picked up a small number of times. Other DNA sequences in this sample translate to the same CDR3. The rearrangement links TRBV28 to TRBJ1-5; D ambiguous. The CDR3 totals 13 residues. V lost 5 bases, J lost 2 bases, and 7 bases lay in between. CDR1 is MDHEN, CDR2 SYDVKM, per germline. The CDR3 is CASSPSRNQPQHF. The CDR3 coding sequence is TGTGCCAGCAGTCCGAGTCGCAATCAGCCCCAGCATTTT.

The J gene is TRBJ2-3, the V gene TRBV7-9, with 10 nucleotides matching TRBD2. The germline V gene has CDR1 SEHNR and CDR2 FQNEAQ (reference sequence). The CDR3 extends over 16 amino acids. V shed 8 bases and J 4 bases; nucleotides not matched to a gene: 12. For the CDR3, the DNA is TGTGCCAGCCTTGCGCTAGCGGGAGTGAGTCCAGATACGCAGTATTTT. This codes for CASLALAGVSPDTQYF. The whole variable domain, remainder taken from reference TRBV7-9 and TRBJ2-3, is DTGVSQNPRHKITKRGQNVTFRCDPISEHNRLYWYRQTLGQGPEFLTYFQNEAQLEKSRLLSDRFSAERPKGSFSTLEIQRTEQGDSAMYLCASLALAGVSPDTQYFGPGTRLTVL.

The chain joins TRBV7-3 to TRBJ2-1, with TRBD2 matching over 10 bases. J was trimmed by 7 bases and V by 2 bases; bases with no gene match: 5. Germline V lookup: CDR1 SGHTA, CDR2 FQGTGA. The CDR3 has 15 amino acids. Here the CDR3 DNA reads TGTGCCAGCAGCTTATTGGGACTAGCGAAGAATGAGCAGTTCTTC. It specifies CASSLLGLAKNEQFF.

The V and J genes are TRBV5-1 and TRBJ2-5; D might be TRBD1 (6 bases). The CDR3 length is 14 residues. The germline V and J ends were trimmed by 2 bases and 4 bases, with 12 bases remaining between them. Germline V gene sequence: CDR1 SGHRS, CDR2 YFSETQ. The CDR3 sequence is CASSFGQPPETQYF. CDR3 sequence (DNA): TGCGCCAGCAGCTTCGGACAGCCCCCAGAGACCCAGTACTTC.

The chain has TRBV9 and TRBJ1-3; D gene uncertain. V dropped 4 bases and J dropped 4 bases, with 15 bases sitting between them. This CDR3 is 15 amino acids long. The V gene's germline CDR1 is SGDLS and CDR2 YYNGEE. This chain's CDR3 is CASSYSSERGNTIYF. As DNA, the CDR3 is TGTGCCAGCAGCTACAGTTCAGAGAGGGGAAACACCATATATTTT.